Below, one T cell receptor (beta chain) is given with its context. The data stem from a study of long-term antiretroviral therapy in people with HIV. Sequencing used immunoSEQ v3.0 at survey level. Assay: immunoSEQ multiplex PCR; the TCRdb copy retains only in-frame clones and omits some. Found here are about 13,000 clones, roughly 80% of them singletons; the top ten hold around 13%. The cryopreserved samples used held 1-10 million PBMC prior to extraction of DNA. The material was unsorted PBMCs, obtained 3.2 years before starting antiretroviral therapy. This TCR came from a man in his forties with HIV.

The chain's CDR3 is CASSLSGNRGEGYTF. The CDR3 DNA reads TGTGCCAGCAGTTTATCGGGTAACAGGGGTGAAGGCTACACCTTC. The genes are TRBV27 and TRBJ1-2, with 7 bases identical to TRBD1. The ends lost 0 bases at V and 8 bases at J; junction bases unmatched: 9. This CDR3 has 15 amino acids. Germline V gene data show CDR1 as MNHEY and CDR2 as SMNVEV (reference sequence).